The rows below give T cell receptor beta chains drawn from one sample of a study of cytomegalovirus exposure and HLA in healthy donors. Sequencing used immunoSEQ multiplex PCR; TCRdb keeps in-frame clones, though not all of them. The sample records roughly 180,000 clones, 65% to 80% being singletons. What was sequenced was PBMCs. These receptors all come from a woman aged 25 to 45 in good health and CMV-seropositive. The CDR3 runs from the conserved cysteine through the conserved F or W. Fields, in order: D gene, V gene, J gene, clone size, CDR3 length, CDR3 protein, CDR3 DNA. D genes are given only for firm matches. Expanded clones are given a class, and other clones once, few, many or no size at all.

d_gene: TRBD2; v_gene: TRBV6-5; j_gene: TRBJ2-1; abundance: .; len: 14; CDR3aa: CASTSGGSYNEQFF; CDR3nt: TGTGCCAGCACCTCGGGGGGTTCCTACAATGAGCAGTTCTTC
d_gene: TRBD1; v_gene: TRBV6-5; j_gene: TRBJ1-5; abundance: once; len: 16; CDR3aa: CASSSTGGGSNQPQHF; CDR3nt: TGTGCCAGCAGTTCGACAGGGGGCGGAAGCAATCAGCCCCAGCATTTT
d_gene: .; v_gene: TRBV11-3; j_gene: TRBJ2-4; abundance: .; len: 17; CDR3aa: CASSSNPGHLGKNIQYF; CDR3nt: TGTGCCAGCAGCTCGAACCCGGGACACCTAGGCAAAAACATTCAGTACTTC
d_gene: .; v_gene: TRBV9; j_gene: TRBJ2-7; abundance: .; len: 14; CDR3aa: CASSVDGSSYEQYF; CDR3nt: TGTGCCAGCAGCGTAGATGGTAGCTCCTACGAGCAGTACTTC
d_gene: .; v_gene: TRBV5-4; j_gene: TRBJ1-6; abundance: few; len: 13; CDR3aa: CASSLGGDSPLHF; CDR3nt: TGTGCCAGCAGCTTGGGGGGAGATTCACCCCTCCACTTT
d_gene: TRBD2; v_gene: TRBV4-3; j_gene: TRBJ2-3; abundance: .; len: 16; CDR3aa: CASSQDRVGLAGAQYF; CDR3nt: TGCGCCAGCAGCCAAGATCGCGTAGGACTAGCGGGGGCGCAGTATTTT
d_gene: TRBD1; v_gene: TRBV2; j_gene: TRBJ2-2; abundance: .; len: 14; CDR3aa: CASIGTGWTGELFF; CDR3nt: TGTGCCAGCATCGGGACAGGGTGGACCGGGGAGCTGTTTTTT
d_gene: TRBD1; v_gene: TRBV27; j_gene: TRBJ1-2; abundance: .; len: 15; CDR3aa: CASSPRGDRGLRYTF; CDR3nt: TGTGCCAGCAGCCCTCGGGGGGACAGGGGGCTACGCTACACCTTC
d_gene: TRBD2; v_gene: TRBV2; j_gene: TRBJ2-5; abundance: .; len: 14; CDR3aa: CASRLAGGQETQYF; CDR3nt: TGTGCCAGCAGACTAGCGGGGGGGCAAGAGACCCAGTACTTC
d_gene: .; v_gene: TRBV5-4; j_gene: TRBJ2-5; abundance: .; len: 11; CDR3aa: CASSFMGTQYF; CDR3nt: TGTGCCAGCAGCTTCATGGGCACCCAGTACTTC
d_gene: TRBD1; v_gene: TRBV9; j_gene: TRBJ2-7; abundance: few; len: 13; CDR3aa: CASSVGDRAEQYF; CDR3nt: TGTGCCAGCAGCGTAGGAGACAGGGCCGAGCAGTACTTC
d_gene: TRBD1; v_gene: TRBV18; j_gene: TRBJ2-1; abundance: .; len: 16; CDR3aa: CASSPPSGGSYNEQFF; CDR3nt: TGTGCCAGCTCACCACCCTCAGGGGGCTCCTACAATGAACAGTTCTTC
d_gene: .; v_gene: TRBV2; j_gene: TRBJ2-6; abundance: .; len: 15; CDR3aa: CASKPQGSGANVLTF; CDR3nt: TGTGCCAGCAAGCCCCAGGGCTCTGGGGCCAACGTCCTGACTTTC
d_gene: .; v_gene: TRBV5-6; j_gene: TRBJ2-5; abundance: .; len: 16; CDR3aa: CASSLLYMGGGETQYF; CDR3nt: TGTGCCAGCAGCTTGCTGTATATGGGAGGAGGAGAGACCCAGTACTTC
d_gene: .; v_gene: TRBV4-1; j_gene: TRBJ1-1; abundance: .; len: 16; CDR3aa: CASSHLSTPMNTEAFF; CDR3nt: TGCGCCAGCAGCCACCTGTCGACACCCATGAACACTGAAGCTTTCTTT
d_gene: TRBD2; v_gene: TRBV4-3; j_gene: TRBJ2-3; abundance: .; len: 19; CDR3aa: CASSQEQSSGGAELDTQYF; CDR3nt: TGCGCCAGCAGCCAAGAGCAGAGTAGCGGGGGGGCGGAGCTGGATACGCAGTATTTT
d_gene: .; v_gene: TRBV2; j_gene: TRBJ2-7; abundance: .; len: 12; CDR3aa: CASKFSTREQYF; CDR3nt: TGTGCCAGTAAGTTTTCCACACGCGAGCAGTACTTC
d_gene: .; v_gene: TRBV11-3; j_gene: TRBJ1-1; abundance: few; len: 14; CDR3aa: CASSLQALNTEAFF; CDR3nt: TGTGCCAGCAGCTTACAGGCTTTGAACACTGAAGCTTTCTTT
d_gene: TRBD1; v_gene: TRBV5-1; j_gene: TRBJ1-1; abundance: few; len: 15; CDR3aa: CASSLLGQGNTEAFF; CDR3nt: TGCGCCAGCAGCCTTCTAGGACAGGGGAACACTGAAGCTTTCTTT
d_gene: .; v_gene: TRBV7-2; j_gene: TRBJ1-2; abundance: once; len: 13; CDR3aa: CASSSTPQGGYTF; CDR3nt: TGTGCCAGCAGCTCCACCCCCCAGGGCGGCTACACCTTC
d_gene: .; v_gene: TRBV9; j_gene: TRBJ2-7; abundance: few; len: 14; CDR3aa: CASSPWAFTYEQYF; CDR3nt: TGTGCCAGCAGTCCCTGGGCATTCACCTACGAGCAGTACTTC
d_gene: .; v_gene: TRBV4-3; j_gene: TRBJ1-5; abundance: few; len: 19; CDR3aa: CASSDFIAPRPYSNQPQHF; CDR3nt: TGCGCCAGCAGCGACTTCATCGCCCCCCGCCCGTATAGCAATCAGCCCCAGCATTTT
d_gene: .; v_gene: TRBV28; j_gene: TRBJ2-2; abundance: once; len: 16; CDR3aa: CASSPGVPTNTGELFF; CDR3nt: TGTGCCAGCAGCCCGGGGGTTCCGACGAACACCGGGGAGCTGTTTTTT